This T cell receptor (beta chain) was found in a study of OX40 agonist ivuxolimab in advanced cancers. Germline CDR1 and CDR2: SGHVS and FQNEAQ. This CDR3 has 18 amino acids. Trimming removed 2 bases at V and 0 bases at J, with 17 bases between. TCRdb keeps only in-frame clones here, not all; method: immunoSEQ multiplex PCR. The sample holds roughly 95,000 clones; under 90% are singletons and the top ten take approximately 2%. The sequence was obtained from an adult with an advanced solid tumor such as melanoma, head and neck, liver or kidney cancer. The gene calls are TRBV7-8 and TRBJ1-5; D gene ambiguous. Sample: CD4+ or CD8+ T cells sorted from blood, taken in a trial of the OX40 agonist ivuxolimab. The CDR3 region is CASSLRSLRTFSNQPQHF. The DNA of the CDR3 is TGTGCCAGCAGCTTAAGGAGCCTCAGGACCTTTAGCAATCAGCCCCAGCATTTT.